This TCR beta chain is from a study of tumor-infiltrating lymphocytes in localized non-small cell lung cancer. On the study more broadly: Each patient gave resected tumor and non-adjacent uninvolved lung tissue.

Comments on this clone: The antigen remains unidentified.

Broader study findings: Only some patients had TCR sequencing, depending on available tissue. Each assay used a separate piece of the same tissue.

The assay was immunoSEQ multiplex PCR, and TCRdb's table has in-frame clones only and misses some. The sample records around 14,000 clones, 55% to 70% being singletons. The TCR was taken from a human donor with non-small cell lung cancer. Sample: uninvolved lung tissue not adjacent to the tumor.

DNA for the CDR3: TGTGCCAGCAGCTTAGCTTACAGTTCAGCCTACAATGAGCAGTTCTTC. Encoded protein: CASSLAYSSAYNEQFF. This chain connects TRBV11-1 to TRBJ2-1; D gene ambiguous. The length of the CDR3 is 16 residues. V dropped 0 bases and J dropped 2 bases, with 11 bases sitting between them. Germline lookup yields CDR1 SGHAT and CDR2 FQDESV (reference sequence).